These 18 T cell receptor beta chains were sequenced from one sample in a study of blood T cell repertoires in COVID-19. Libraries were prepared by immunoSEQ multiplex PCR; TCRdb keeps only in-frame clonotypes and omits some of them. Among fewer than 450,000 clones listed, 90% to 95% were seen once. Material: peripheral blood. Receptors were obtained from a woman between 18 and 30 years old who had recovered from COVID-19.

The rearrangement links TRBV7-2 to TRBJ1-1; 7 bases line up with TRBD1. CDR1 SGHTA and CDR2 FQGNSA come from the germline V gene. Trimming removed 5 bases from V and 3 bases from J; junction bases left unmatched: 3. This CDR3 is built from 13 residues. The CDR3: CASSLDRDTEAFF. CDR3 nucleotides: TGTGCCAGCAGCCTAGACAGGGACACTGAAGCTTTCTTT. The full variable domain, rest sourced from reference TRBV7-2 and TRBJ1-1, is GAGVSQSPSNKVTEKGKDVELRCDPISGHTALYWYRQSLGQGLEFLIYFQGNSAPDKSGLPSDRFSAERTGGSVSTLTIQRTQQEDSAVYLCASSLDRDTEAFFGQGTRLTVV.

The chain couples TRBV20-1 to TRBJ1-2; the D gene is possibly TRBD1 (5 bases). This CDR3 comprises 14 residues. V was pared by 3 bases and J by 4 bases, with 15 bases between. Germline lookup yields CDR1 DFQATT and CDR2 SNEGSKA (reference sequence). CDR3 in DNA: TGCAGTGCTAGTGTCGGCAGGGTGGGCTATGGCTACACCTTC. Its protein is CSASVGRVGYGYTF.

This sequence joins TRBV2 and TRBJ2-1; TRBD2 aligns across 9 bases. The CDR3 totals 13 residues. The ends lost 10 bases at V and 1 base at J; junction bases unmatched: 2. Germline V gene lookup returns CDR1 SNHLY and CDR2 FYNNEI. CDR3 in amino acids: CAIGLASYNEQFF. The CDR3 DNA reads as TGTGCCATCGGACTAGCGTCCTACAATGAGCAGTTCTTC.

This chain connects TRBV7-9 to TRBJ2-7; 9 nucleotides line up with TRBD1. Germline assignment: CDR1 SEHNR and CDR2 FQNEAQ (reference sequence). The CDR3 has 15 amino acids. Trimming cost V 7 bases and J 2 bases; bases outside gene matches: 9. The CDR3 loop reads CASTGPGTGPYEQYV. Here the CDR3 DNA reads TGTGCCAGCACTGGTCCCGGGACAGGGCCCTACGAGCAGTACGTC.

The rearrangement uses TRBV7-9 and TRBJ1-3, with a possible D match to TRBD1 (5 bases). V lost 3 bases and J 1 base, leaving 13 bases between the germline ends. Germline CDR1 reads SEHNR; CDR2 reads FQNEAQ (reference sequence). The CDR3 sequence is 16 residues long. The CDR3, as DNA: TGTGCCAGCAGCTTTACCCCTGGGGGGTCTGGAAACACCATATATTTT. Protein: CASSFTPGGSGNTIYF.

The chain is built from TRBV5-6 and TRBJ2-1; tentative D call: TRBD2 (5 bases). CDR1 is SGHDT and CDR2 is YYEEEE in the germline V gene. The CDR3 runs 15 residues. Trimming took 4 bases from V and 7 from J, leaving 18 bases between them. CDR3 in amino acids: CASSRGSLLVNEQFF. For the CDR3, the DNA is TGTGCCAGCAGCCGCGGGTCTTTGCTGGTAAATGAGCAGTTCTTC.

The chain links TRBV30 to TRBJ2-1, with D possibly being TRBD1 (6 bases). CDR1 is GTSNPN and CDR2 is SVGIG in the germline V gene (reference sequence). The CDR3 contains 15 residues. V was shortened by 2 bases and J by 4 bases, with 15 bases between the two germline ends. CDR3 sequence reads: CAWSPKVQGYNEQFF. Here the CDR3 DNA reads TGTGCCTGGAGTCCGAAAGTTCAGGGGTACAATGAGCAGTTCTTC.

The rearrangement joins TRBV19 to TRBJ1-5; TRBD1 matches 12 bases. Per germline, CDR1 LNHDA and CDR2 SQIVND (reference sequence). The CDR3 length is 15 residues. Losses at the gene ends were 7 bases for V and 5 bases for J; bases not matched to a gene: 6. The CDR3 DNA follows: TGTGCCAGTACCGAAGGGACAGGGGGCTATCAGCCCCAGCATTTT. This gives the protein CASTEGTGGYQPQHF.

The rearrangement uses TRBV27 and TRBJ1-6; a weak D match, TRBD1 (5 bases). V lost 6 bases and J 7 bases, leaving 16 bases between the germline ends. This CDR3 spans 15 amino acids. Germline V gives CDR1 MNHEY, CDR2 SMNVEV (reference sequence). The CDR3 here is CASSKQVPVNSPLHF. The CDR3 coding sequence is TGTGCCAGCAGCAAACAGGTCCCAGTAAATTCACCCCTCCACTTT.

V is TRBV6-5 and J is TRBJ1-5; maybe TRBD1 (6 bases). V was shortened by 3 bases and J by 0 bases, with 9 bases between the two germline ends. The CDR3 runs 15 residues. CDR1 and CDR2 (germline): MNHEY, SVGAGI. The CDR3 nucleotides read TGTGCCAGCAGTTATTACAGGGATAGCAATCAGCCCCAGCATTTT. This sequence encodes CASSYYRDSNQPQHF.

The chain employs TRBV19 and TRBJ2-3; 12 positions agree with TRBD2. Germline assignment: CDR1 LNHDA and CDR2 SQIVND (reference sequence). V lost 5 bases, J lost 0 bases, and 9 bases stayed unmatched. This CDR3 comprises 18 residues. Here the CDR3 reads CASSPSRLAGGSTDTQYF. Here the CDR3 DNA reads TGTGCCAGTAGTCCCTCTAGGCTAGCGGGAGGGAGCACAGATACGCAGTATTTT.

The J gene is TRBJ2-5, the V gene TRBV7-2, with D perhaps matching TRBD2 (6 bases). The CDR3 covers 15 residues. Germline CDR1 SGHTA, CDR2 FQGNSA. V lost 2 bases to trimming and J lost 5 bases, with 15 bases between them. The CDR3 reads CASSLWGVDGETQYF. In nucleotides, the CDR3 is TGTGCCAGCAGCTTATGGGGGGTTGATGGGGAGACCCAGTACTTC.

The DNA for the CDR3 is TGTGCCAGCAGCTTAAGTGCGGGACAGGGAACAACTGAAGCTTTCTTT. It yields the protein CASSLSAGQGTTEAFF. This chain connects TRBV7-9 to TRBJ1-1; TRBD1 agrees at 9 bases. CDR1 and CDR2 (germline): SEHNR, FQNEAQ (reference sequence). V gave up 2 bases and J gave up 5 bases; unmatched junction bases: 9. This CDR3 spans 16 amino acids.

The chain combines TRBV19 with TRBJ2-3; the match to TRBD2 covers 8 bases. V lost 3 bases to trimming and J lost 4 bases; unmatched junction nucleotides: 6. Germline V gene data show CDR1 as LNHDA and CDR2 as SQIVND (reference sequence). There are 15 residues in the CDR3. In DNA form, the CDR3 reads TGTGCCAGTAGTATTAAGACGGGAGGGGCAGATACGCAGTATTTT. Translation gives CASSIKTGGADTQYF.

The chain couples TRBV4-2 to TRBJ2-3; 11 nucleotides align to TRBD2. Per the germline V gene, CDR1 is LGHNA and CDR2 is YNFKEQ. J gave up 2 bases and V 5 bases, and 3 bases lay outside the gene matches. The CDR3 contains 15 residues. CDR3 loop: CASSLAGGSTDTQYF. In DNA form, the CDR3 reads TGTGCCAGCAGCTTAGCGGGAGGGTCCACAGATACGCAGTATTTT.

The V and J genes are TRBV5-8 and TRBJ1-3; D possibly corresponds to TRBD1 (5 bases). Germline CDR1 and CDR2: SGHTS and YDEGEE. This CDR3 comprises 14 residues. V lost 2 bases and J 0 bases, leaving 6 bases between the germline ends. The CDR3 here is CASSFRDSGNTIYF. The CDR3 DNA sequence: TGTGCCAGCAGCTTCAGGGACTCTGGAAACACCATATATTTT.

A single count supports this clone. The chain carries TRBV27 and TRBJ1-2; TRBD1 agrees at 9 bases. The V gene end was trimmed by 6 bases and the J gene end by 4 bases; junction bases not matched to a gene: 12. The CDR3 consists of 16 residues. Germline CDR1 and CDR2: MNHEY and SMNVEV (reference sequence). The CDR3 protein is CASSLTGGALGYGYTF. The CDR3 DNA reads as TGTGCCAGCAGCCTGACAGGGGGGGCTCTCGGCTATGGCTACACCTTC.

V gene TRBV12-5 combines with J gene TRBJ1-1; 8 nucleotides agree with TRBD1. Trimming removed 5 bases from V and 1 base from J; junction bases left unmatched: 6. The V gene's germline CDR1 is LGHNT and CDR2 FRNRAP. This CDR3 contains 15 residues. DNA for the CDR3: TGTGCTAGTGGTAAAACAGGGGGTTGGAACACTGAAGCTTTCTTT. Its protein product is CASGKTGGWNTEAFF.